A single sample is the source of the 9 T cell receptor beta chains below, sequenced in a study of shared clonotypes between healthy human individuals. Produced via immunoSEQ multiplex PCR; TCRdb's table is partial and in-frame only. The table records approximately 640,000 clones, about nine tenths of them present only once. Material for sequencing was memory CD8+ T cells from PBMCs. Stated subset: CD45RO+ cells pooled with CCR7-negative TemRA cells. These TCRs come from a man aged 18 to 30 in good health. Some clones in this sample may be carry-over from other donors' samples.

The J gene is TRBJ2-2, the V gene TRBV5-6, with D hard to call. Germline loops: CDR1 SGHDT, CDR2 YYEEEE. V was shortened by 4 bases and J by 3 bases, with 16 bases between the two germline ends. The CDR3 has 16 residues. CDR3 loop: CASSEAPLKDTGELFF. The CDR3, as DNA: TGTGCCAGCAGCGAAGCCCCGTTAAAGGACACCGGGGAGCTGTTTTTT.

The chain joins TRBV7-9 to TRBJ2-4; the D gene is possibly TRBD2 (5 bases). This CDR3 comprises 18 residues. Between the trimmed V and J ends, which lost 3 bases and 0 bases, there was a span of 18 bases. Germline V gene data show CDR1 as SEHNR and CDR2 as FQNEAQ (reference sequence). CDR3 nucleotide sequence: TGTGCCAGCAGCTTTCAAGATAGGGAGTCAAGAGCCAAAAACATTCAGTACTTC. This gives the protein CASSFQDRESRAKNIQYF.

The chain carries TRBV7-6 and TRBJ2-3; D is undetermined. The V end was cut by 3 bases, the J end by 0 bases, with 10 bases between. This CDR3 comprises 15 residues. Germline V gene lookup returns CDR1 SGHVS and CDR2 FNYEAQ. CDR3 nucleotide sequence: TGTGCCAGCAGCTTTTCCCTCGCGAGCACAGATACGCAGTATTTT. Translating gives CASSFSLASTDTQYF.

This clone was detected only a few times. The chain has TRBV11-3 and TRBJ1-2; 9 bases align to TRBD1. Germline V gene sequence: CDR1 SGHNT, CDR2 YENEEA. Trimming removed 2 bases from V and 6 bases from J; junction bases left unmatched: 7. This CDR3 region has 15 residues. Here the CDR3 reads CASSLFGTGNDGYTF. In nucleotides, the CDR3 is TGTGCCAGCAGCTTATTTGGGACAGGGAACGATGGCTACACCTTC.

The chain combines TRBV4-1 with TRBJ2-3; 10 nucleotides match TRBD1. The CDR3 has 15 amino acids. CDR1 is MGHRA and CDR2 is YSYEKL in the germline V gene. V shed 4 bases, J shed 4 bases, and the junction held 5 bases outside the gene matches. The CDR3 region has the DNA TGCGCCAGCAGCCTTGGGACAGGGGTTGCAGATACGCAGTATTTT. Encoded protein: CASSLGTGVADTQYF.

This clone was counted a single time. The CDR3 nucleotides are TGCGCCAGCAGCTTGAGTTCAGGGACCCTAGCGGGAGTTGAGCAGTTCTTC. Amino acid sequence: CASSLSSGTLAGVEQFF. This rearrangement joins TRBV5-1 to TRBJ2-1; 10 bases align to TRBD2. J was trimmed by 9 bases and V by 1 base; bases with no gene match: 13. The CDR3 has 17 residues. CDR1 and CDR2 (germline): SGHRS, YFSETQ.

Only one count was recorded for this clone. The V gene is TRBV7-6, the J gene TRBJ2-7, with 14 bases lining up with TRBD2. CDR1 SGHVS and CDR2 FNYEAQ come from the germline V gene. The V gene end was trimmed by 5 bases and the J gene end by 6 bases; junction bases not matched to a gene: 6. The CDR3 loop spans 15 amino acids. Written as DNA, the CDR3 is TGTGCCAGCAGCATGGGACTAGCGGGAGTCCTCGAGCAGTACTTC. Its translation: CASSMGLAGVLEQYF.

This clone was detected once. The J gene is TRBJ2-7, the V gene TRBV27; no clear D. From germline, CDR1 is MNHEY and CDR2 SMNVEV (reference sequence). This CDR3 has 13 amino acids. V lost 6 bases, J lost 2 bases, and 11 bases lay in between. In DNA, the CDR3 is TGTGCCAGCAGCCCCTATAAAACCTACGAGCAGTACTTC. This encodes CASSPYKTYEQYF.

Remarks on this clone: The same CDR3 is also encoded by other DNA sequences in this sample. V and J are TRBV6-1 and TRBJ1-5; TRBD1 aligns across 9 bases. The germline V gene has CDR1 MNHNS and CDR2 SASEGT. The CDR3 extends over 15 amino acids. The junction had 3 bases not matched to a gene; V was cut back by 6 bases and J by 0 bases. Written as DNA, the CDR3 is TGTGCCAGCAGGTGGACAGGGGATAGCAATCAGCCCCAGCATTTT. Its protein is CASRWTGDSNQPQHF.